This TCR beta chain was found in a study of vaccination and CD4 T cells after COVID-19 (dated by TCRdb to between 2021 and 2023). Broadly, across the study: Convalescent patients had a positive SARS-CoV-2 result on nasal swab PCR, and of these patients, fewer than ten had mild disease and one had severe disease. The time from the second vaccine dose to post-vaccine blood sampling had a median of roughly 79 days and ranged from roughly 13 to 241 days. As controls, cultures received a CEFX viral epitope pool (the positive control), an HIV-1 Nef peptide pool (the negative control), or no peptide at all. The convalescent cohort included six males and four females, with two Hispanic individuals, seven Caucasians, two Asians and one multiracial person. The spike-specific CD4+ TCR repertoire was compared before and after mRNA vaccination in nine to ten COVID-19 convalescent patients and a handful of infection-naive healthy vaccine recipients. Overlapping spike peptide pools from SARS-CoV-2 and from the common cold coronaviruses HCoV-NL63, HCoV-OC43 and HCoV-229E were used as culture stimuli. Two doses of either the Pfizer-BioNTech BNT162b2 vaccine (n=8) or the Moderna mRNA-1273 vaccine (n=2) were administered to participants. Post-COVID blood samples were collected from convalescent patients a median of roughly 100 days after diagnosis, with a range of roughly 35 to 161 days.

The table lists this clonotype with a few counts. Its antigen is currently not known. No much larger clone exists at a distance of one base, and base qualities are not known. On the study overall, not on this receptor specifically: Of the vaccine-specific clones in convalescent patients, 304 of 307, or nearly all, reacted only to SARS-CoV-2 spike and did not cross-react with common cold coronaviruses. The median number of SARS-CoV-2-reactive clonotypes rose from under 25 after infection to a few dozen after vaccination, but the change was not significant. The number of convalescent patients in the study was relatively small, and the study did not examine early timepoints following natural infection. In convalescent patients, a median approximately 86% of post-vaccine SARS-CoV-2-reactive clones were detected only after vaccination, suggesting vaccine-specific priming.

Library preparation employed PCR. DNA from cultured CD4+ T cells was subjected to TCR sequencing with the Oncomine TCR Beta short-read assay at the Johns Hopkins FTIC core. The QIAamp micro DNA kit was used to extract genomic DNA from the cultured CD4+ T cells. Oncomine TCR Beta libraries from cultured CD4+ T cells were pooled using unique dual indexes and sequenced on an Illumina iSeq 100. The original methods were these. Non-productive sequences were removed, and CDR3s that did not start with C, did not end with F or W, or were shorter than 7 amino acids were discarded. Antigen-specific clonotypes were identified using the MANAFEST web application through comparison of peptide-stimulated wells with reference and other culture wells. Positive clones required FDR below 0.05, an odds ratio above 5, and productive frequency above 0.1% in at least two of three replicate wells. A clonotype was classed as cross-reactive if the clonotype showed significant expansion both in SARS-CoV-2 spike wells and in at least one common cold coronavirus spike condition. Using R version 3.6.1, CDR3 homology was evaluated through Levenshtein distances (stringdist) along with unrooted phylogenetic trees (ape). TCRdb ran its own pipeline on the public reads, namely fastp trimming at Q25 and MiXCR clone calling, and kept in-frame beta chains. Each CDR3 protein gets just one entry, which takes the most common genes and DNA from the rows behind it. The authors' filters were not applied to this entry. For this sample there are over 9,000 distinct CDR3 sequences; approximately 49% appear just once. Approximately 30% of the sample belongs to the ten largest clones.

The CDR3 starts with the cysteine, ends with the phenylalanine, and has 13 residues. The DNA shown is the 39-base CDR3, in frame from base 1. V is clipped by 5 bases and J by 2 bases, and the sequence between their germline boundaries is 9 bases long. The treatment or condition label corresponds to: approximately nine-day PBMC culture with coronavirus spike peptide pools or control peptides (ViraFEST assay). To expand antigen-specific T cells with peptide pools and then pick out the expanded clonotypes through TCR sequencing, the study relied on the ViraFEST assay. The convalescent patients' positive SARS-CoV-2 PCR tests were from March to December 2020, which was before the Alpha, Beta and Delta variants emerged in the United States. Roughly 2 million PBMCs per well were cultured in IMDM with approximately 4.9% human AB serum and around 10 IU/ml IL-2, plus 10 ug/ml peptide pools. Half of the culture medium was replaced with fresh IL-2-containing medium on days 3 and 7. Once the cells had been in culture for 10 days, the EasySep CD4+ T cell isolation kit was used to isolate CD4+ T cells by negative selection. Ficoll-Paque Plus gradient centrifugation was used to isolate PBMCs from whole blood, and the isolated PBMCs were then either used fresh or cryopreserved at -140C. Triplicate wells were generally used for each culture condition.

The chain joins TRBV12-3 or TRBV12-4 to TRBJ1-2; no D gene is confidently identified. Sequencing was done on a sample of CD4+ T cells from blood, cultured in vitro. The TCR sequence derives from a human donor who had recovered from COVID-19. Here is the DNA: TGTGCCAGCAGTCCCACAGCAAACTATGGCTACACCTTC. Its coded protein is CASSPTANYGYTF.